This entry is about one T cell receptor (beta chain). Its matching antigen is unknown. RNA transcripts yielded amplified TCR beta CDR3 regions. After a first-round RT-PCR with HTBI primers, a second-round multiplex PCR was run. From the multiplex PCR reads, TCRdb called clonotypes with MiXCR, one entry per CDR3 protein. This table holds 150,000 to 200,000 distinct CDR3 sequences, roughly 36% found once. Per the germline V gene, CDR1 is LNHDA and CDR2 is SQIVND (reference sequence). V shed 4 bases and J shed 7 bases, with 14 bases lying between them. The CDR3 sequence is 14 residues long. This sample stems from a study of Graves' ophthalmopathy and Graves' hyperthyroidism. Study-level background: The authors collected peripheral blood at initial diagnosis, before any treatment. Findings of the study overall: This model predicted ophthalmopathy progression (sensitivity about 67%, specificity about 72%). Blood contained most expanded thyroid clonotypes exceeding 0.001 frequency. Ophthalmopathy and stable hyperthyroidism were discriminated by a 13-signature model, with 85% to 90% sensitivity and approximately 78% specificity.

What was sequenced was peripheral blood. This TCR was sampled from a man aged 25-45 years with Graves' ophthalmopathy. V gene TRBV19 combines with J gene TRBJ1-5; D is uncertain. In nucleotides, the CDR3 is TGTGCCAGTAGTAGGAGAGAAAACGGGCAGCCCCAGCATTTT. Translation: CASSRRENGQPQHF.